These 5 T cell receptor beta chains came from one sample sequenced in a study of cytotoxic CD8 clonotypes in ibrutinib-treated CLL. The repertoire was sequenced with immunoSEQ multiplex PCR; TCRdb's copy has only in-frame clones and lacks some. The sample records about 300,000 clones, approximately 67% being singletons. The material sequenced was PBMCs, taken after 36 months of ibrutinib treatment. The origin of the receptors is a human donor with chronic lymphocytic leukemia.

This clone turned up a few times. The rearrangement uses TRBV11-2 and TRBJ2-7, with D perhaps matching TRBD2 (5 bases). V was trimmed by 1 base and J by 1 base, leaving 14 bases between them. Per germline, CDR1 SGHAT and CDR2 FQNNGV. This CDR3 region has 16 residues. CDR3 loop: CASSLVAAGMSYEQYF. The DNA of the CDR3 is TGTGCCAGCAGCTTAGTCGCGGCCGGGATGTCCTACGAGCAGTACTTC.

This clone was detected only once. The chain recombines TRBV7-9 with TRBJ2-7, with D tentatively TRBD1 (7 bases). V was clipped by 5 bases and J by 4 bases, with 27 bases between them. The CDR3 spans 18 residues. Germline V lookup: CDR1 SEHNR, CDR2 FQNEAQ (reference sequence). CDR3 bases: TGTGCCAGCAGCGCATTACAGGGGCCCGGACTACTAATTTACGAGCAGTACTTC. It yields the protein CASSALQGPGLLIYEQYF.

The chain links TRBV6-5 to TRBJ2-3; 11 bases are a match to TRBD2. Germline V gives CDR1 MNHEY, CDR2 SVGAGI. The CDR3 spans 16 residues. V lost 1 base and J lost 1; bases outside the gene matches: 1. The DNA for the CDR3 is TGTGCCAGCAGTTACTTAGCGGGGGGGGGCACAGATACGCAGTATTTT. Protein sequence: CASSYLAGGGTDTQYF.

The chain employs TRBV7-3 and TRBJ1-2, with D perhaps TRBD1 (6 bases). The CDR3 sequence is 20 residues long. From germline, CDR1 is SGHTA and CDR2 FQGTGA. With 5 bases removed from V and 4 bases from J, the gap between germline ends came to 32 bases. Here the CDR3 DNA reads TGTGCCAGCAGCCAGGCCGTCCCCACGGGACACAAAACCTCCCTCTATGGCTACACCTTC. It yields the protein CASSQAVPTGHKTSLYGYTF.

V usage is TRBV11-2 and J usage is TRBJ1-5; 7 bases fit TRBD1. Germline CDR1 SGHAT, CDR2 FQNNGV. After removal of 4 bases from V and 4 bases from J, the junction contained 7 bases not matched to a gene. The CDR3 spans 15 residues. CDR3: CASSSHTGENQPQHF. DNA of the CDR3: TGTGCCAGCAGCTCACATACAGGGGAAAATCAGCCCCAGCATTTT.